These 18 T cell receptor beta chains were all obtained from the same sample, sequenced in a study of neurological immune-mediated disorders. Time point denoted: longitudinal time-point 1 (baseline). MiXCR, applied by TCRdb to the 5' RACE reads, yields one record per CDR3 protein. The sample records around 60,000 distinct CDR3 sequences, about 10% being singletons. Sequencing was carried out using PBMCs. The receptors derive from a male donor with HTLV-1-associated myelopathy (HAM/TSP).

The V gene is TRBV27, the J gene TRBJ1-4, with 9 bases identical to TRBD1. The CDR3 runs to 13 residues. CDR1 MNHEY and CDR2 SMNVEV come from the germline V gene (reference sequence). J lost 7 bases, V lost 8 bases, and 5 bases had no gene match. The chain's CDR3 is CASATGGSEKLFF. The CDR3 nucleotides are TGTGCCAGCGCGACAGGGGGGAGTGAAAAACTGTTTTTT.

This clonotype occurred many times. V and J are TRBV5-1 and TRBJ1-4; 10 bases line up with TRBD1. In germline, CDR1 is SGHRS, CDR2 YFSETQ. CDR3 size: 14 residues. V gave up 3 bases and J gave up 7 bases; unmatched junction bases: 3. The CDR3 nucleotides are TGCGCCAGCAGCTCCGGGACAGGGGTTGAAAAACTGTTTTTT. Translating gives CASSSGTGVEKLFF.

This clonotype came up many times. The chain joins TRBV11-3 to TRBJ2-7; the D call may be TRBD1 or TRBD2 (5 bases each). The CDR3 loop spans 14 amino acids. Trimming left V 1 base short and J 3 bases short, with 10 bases between. CDR1 is SGHNT and CDR2 is YENEEA in the germline V gene. The CDR3, as DNA: TGTGCCAGCAGCTTAGCGGGGACCCTCTACGAGCAGTACTTC. It specifies CASSLAGTLYEQYF.

The table lists this clonotype with many counts. The V call is TRBV9, the J call TRBJ1-4, with D possibly matching TRBD1 (5 bases). The V and J ends lost 3 bases and 5 bases respectively, with 17 bases between them. This CDR3 region has 16 residues. Germline values: CDR1 SGDLS, CDR2 YYNGEE. CDR3 in amino acids: CASSAIPGGGNEKLFF. The CDR3 region has the DNA TGTGCCAGCAGCGCCATCCCCGGCGGGGGAAATGAAAAACTGTTTTTT.

This clonotype has a count of ten or more. The J gene is TRBJ2-7, the V gene TRBV5-1, with 10 bases identical to TRBD2. The V segment lost 1 base and the J segment 4 bases; nucleotides outside the gene matches: 2. The CDR3 runs to 14 residues. CDR1 is SGHRS and CDR2 is YFSETQ in the germline V gene. CDR3 sequence: CASSLTGLAYEQYF. CDR3 bases: TGCGCCAGCAGCTTGACGGGACTAGCGTACGAGCAGTACTTC.

About this clonotype itself: A much larger clone lies one base from this, so it may be a read error. Likely a read error: the CDR3 ends without its conserved phenylalanine or tryptophan. The chain is built from TRBV5-1 and TRBJ2-7; no definite D call. V lost 3 bases, J lost 5 bases, and 12 bases lay in between. Germline loops: CDR1 SGHRS, CDR2 YFSETQ. The CDR3 runs to 13 residues. CDR3 DNA: TGCGCCAGCAGCTCTGGGGTGGGAAACGAGCAGTACTCC. It translates to CASSSGVGNEQYS.

The chain is built from TRBV20-1 and TRBJ2-1; 7 bases fit TRBD1. V shed 0 bases, J shed 7 bases, and the junction held 9 bases outside the gene matches. The CDR3 consists of 15 residues. The germline V gene has CDR1 DFQATT and CDR2 SNEGSKA (reference sequence). CDR3 in amino acids: CSARDDRAGGNEQFF. The CDR3 nucleotides read TGCAGTGCTAGAGATGATAGGGCAGGGGGTAATGAGCAGTTCTTC.

The V gene is TRBV2, the J gene TRBJ2-3; D not certain. Germline CDR1 reads SNHLY; CDR2 reads FYNNEI. The V and J ends lost 4 bases and 5 bases respectively, with 10 bases between them. The CDR3 loop spans 13 amino acids. Written as DNA, the CDR3 is TGTGCCAGCAGTGTCGATAACCAAGATACGCAGTATTTT. Its translation is CASSVDNQDTQYF.

In this sample, this clonotype turned up many times. The CDR3 loop reads CASSTPGTNGRGYTF. The CDR3 DNA sequence: TGTGCCAGCAGCACGCCGGGGACAAACGGGCGGGGCTACACCTTC. The chain carries TRBV21-1 and TRBJ1-2. TRBV21-1 represents a pseudogene. The CDR3 extends over 15 amino acids.

This clonotype was recorded many times. The chain carries TRBV10-3 and TRBJ2-1; D gene unclear. The V end was cut by 6 bases, the J end by 8 bases, with 8 bases between. This CDR3 is 11 amino acids long. Germline lookup yields CDR1 ENHRY and CDR2 SYGVKD. DNA of the CDR3: TGTGCCATCAGGACTCTAGATGAGCAGTTCTTC. Protein: CAIRTLDEQFF.

In this sample, this clonotype turned up a few times. The CDR3, as DNA: TGTGCCAGCAGCTTGGGCCAGCGAGAGACCCAGTACTTC. Translation gives CASSLGQRETQYF. The chain carries TRBV11-2 and TRBJ2-5; D not resolved. This CDR3 contains 13 residues. The V end lost 3 bases, the J end lost 4 bases, and 9 bases lay between the germline ends. Germline loops: CDR1 SGHAT, CDR2 FQNNGV.

This clonotype was recorded many times. The chain combines TRBV12-3 or TRBV12-4 with TRBJ1-4; unclear D gene. The CDR3 contains 14 residues. V was cut by 4 bases and J by 1 base, with 7 bases left in between. DNA for the CDR3: TGTGCCAGCAGTTGGACGGGAACTAATGAAAAACTGTTTTTT. This gives the protein CASSWTGTNEKLFF.

V is TRBV7-6 and J is TRBJ2-1; TRBD2 aligns across 9 bases. Looked up from germline, CDR1 is SGHVS and CDR2 is FNYEAQ. V lost 1 base to trimming and J lost 10 bases; unmatched junction nucleotides: 14. This CDR3 is 17 amino acids long. CDR3 amino acids: CASSLVVAGGPRGEQFF. Written as DNA, the CDR3 is TGTGCCAGCAGCTTAGTGGTGGCGGGGGGGCCTCGGGGAGAGCAGTTCTTC.

This clonotype was found many times. This chain joins TRBV7-6 and TRBJ2-5; D is possibly TRBD1 (6 bases). This CDR3 spans 13 amino acids. Germline V gives CDR1 SGHVS, CDR2 FNYEAQ. Trimming took off 5 bases at V and 5 bases at J, with 12 bases between the two ends. The CDR3: CASSLTRGETQYF. In DNA form, the CDR3 reads TGTGCCAGCAGCCTTACTAGGGGGGAGACCCAGTACTTC.

This clonotype was detected ten times or more. CDR3 sequence: CAWNSGAGGNVLTF. CDR3 sequence (DNA): TGTGCCTGGAACTCTGGTGCCGGAGGCAACGTCCTGACTTTC. The chain employs TRBV30 and TRBJ2-6; perhaps TRBD2 as D (5 bases). V was cut by 4 bases and J by 9 bases, with 16 bases left in between. There are 14 residues in the CDR3. Germline lookup yields CDR1 GTSNPN and CDR2 SVGIG (reference sequence).

In this sample, this clonotype turned up many times. V usage is TRBV12-3 or TRBV12-4 and J usage is TRBJ2-3; 11 nucleotides match TRBD1. V was clipped by 2 bases and J by 6 bases; unmatched bases: 4. The CDR3 spans 15 residues. DNA for the CDR3: TGTGCCAGCAGTTTAAGGACAGGGGGCTTTGATACGCAGTATTTT. Amino acid sequence: CASSLRTGGFDTQYF.

The sample holds a few counts of this clonotype. One end of the junction is discordant with germline, which a read error may explain. V is TRBV5-1 and J is TRBJ1-1, with a weak D call TRBD1 (5 bases). CDR1 and CDR2 from the germline V gene are SGHRS and YFSETQ. The CDR3 loop spans 13 amino acids. The CDR3 DNA reads TGCGCCAGCGGCTTGGGGGTAAACACTGAAGCTTTCTTT. Its translation is CASGLGVNTEAFF.

The table lists this clonotype with many counts. V gene TRBV2 combines with J gene TRBJ1-4; no clear D. Germline V gene data show CDR1 as SNHLY and CDR2 as FYNNEI. The CDR3 extends over 14 amino acids. V was clipped by 7 bases and J by 4 bases, with 13 bases between them. The CDR3 DNA reads as TGTGCCAGCAAAGACCGAGGCGTTAATGAAAAACTGTTTTTT. Translation gives CASKDRGVNEKLFF.